What follows are 24 T cell receptor beta chains derived from one specimen sequenced in a study of immune evolution from preneoplasia to lung adenocarcinoma. Sequencing was performed with immunoSEQ multiplex PCR; in TCRdb, only in-frame clones are kept and a portion is missing. The table has 5,000 or so clones, around 90% seen once. Sample: FFPE invasive lung adenocarcinoma tissue. The source is a person aged 45-60 years with lung adenocarcinoma.

The V call is TRBV20-1, the J call TRBJ1-2, with D possibly matching TRBD1 (5 bases). This CDR3 is built from 10 residues. Germline V gene lookup returns CDR1 DFQATT and CDR2 SNEGSKA (reference sequence). The ends were cut back, 6 bases at V and 8 bases at J, with 10 bases in the middle. The CDR3 DNA is TGCAGTGCAGGGGTGGACGGCTACACCTTC. Its translation: CSAGVDGYTF.

For the CDR3, the DNA is TGTGCCAGTAGTCCCTGGGGAGGGACAGGGATAGTCCATCAGCCCCAGCATTTT. Amino acid sequence: CASSPWGGTGIVHQPQHF. V usage is TRBV19 and J usage is TRBJ1-5; 9 bases are a match to TRBD1. The germline V gene has CDR1 LNHDA and CDR2 SQIVND (reference sequence). The CDR3 has 18 amino acids. V gave up 5 bases and J gave up 5 bases; unmatched junction bases: 16.

This clone was picked up one time. V usage is TRBV13 and J usage is TRBJ1-4; TRBD1 matches at 7 bases. The V and J ends lost 4 bases and 5 bases, in that order; junction bases with no gene match: 7. The CDR3 is 15 residues long. Germline values: CDR1 PRHDT, CDR2 FYEKMQ (reference sequence). The CDR3 nucleotides are TGTGCCAGCAGCTCCAGACAGGGAGGGAATGAAAAACTGTTTTTT. Its translation is CASSSRQGGNEKLFF.

The CDR3 here is CASNPRATDTQYF. The CDR3 region has the DNA TGTGCCAGCAATCCCCGAGCGACAGATACGCAGTATTTT. J is TRBJ2-3 and V is TRBV2; no clear D gene. V dropped 7 bases and J dropped 3 bases, with 11 bases sitting between them. This CDR3 region has 13 residues. CDR1 SNHLY and CDR2 FYNNEI come from the germline V gene.

This chain uses TRBV28 with TRBJ2-2; 7 bases map to TRBD2. The CDR3 is 15 residues long. The V gene's germline CDR1 is MDHEN and CDR2 SYDVKM. Losses at the gene ends were 6 bases for V and 0 bases for J; bases not matched to a gene: 4. CDR3 amino acids: CASSSSGTNTGELFF. CDR3 bases: TGTGCCAGCAGCTCCAGCGGGACGAACACCGGGGAGCTGTTTTTT. Based on the CDR3 plus reference TRBV28 and TRBJ2-2, the full variable domain is DVKVTQSSRYLVKRTGEKVFLECVQDMDHENMFWYRQDPGLGLRLIYFSYDVKMKEKGDIPEGYSVSREKKERFSLILESASTNQTSMYLCASSSSGTNTGELFFGEGSRLTVL.

V is TRBV7-8 and J is TRBJ2-3, with D maybe TRBD1 (6 bases). Per germline, CDR1 SGHVS and CDR2 FQNEAQ. The CDR3 sequence is 15 residues long. V lost 4 bases and J 4 bases, leaving 15 bases between the germline ends. This CDR3 is CASSYRAVDADTQYF. The CDR3, as DNA: TGTGCCAGCAGCTACAGGGCCGTGGACGCAGATACGCAGTATTTT.

The gene calls are TRBV29-1 and TRBJ2-5, with TRBD1 as a possible D gene (5 bases). Trimming stripped 5 bases from V and 4 bases from J, with 17 bases between. This CDR3 comprises 14 residues. CDR1 SQVTM and CDR2 ANQGSEA come from the germline V gene. The CDR3 protein is CSVFPDIFGETQYF. The CDR3 nucleotides are TGCAGCGTTTTTCCGGACATTTTCGGAGAGACCCAGTACTTC.

This clone was detected a few times. The genes are TRBV11-2 and TRBJ2-1; D is possibly TRBD1 (6 bases). Trimming shortened V by 1 base and J by 10 bases, and 17 bases separated the two germline ends. The CDR3 sequence is 15 residues long. CDR1 is SGHAT and CDR2 is FQNNGV in the germline V gene. The CDR3 spells CASSLGQGPLREQFF. The CDR3 DNA follows: TGTGCCAGCAGCTTAGGTCAGGGGCCTCTACGGGAGCAGTTCTTC. Full variable domain (remainder filled in from reference TRBV11-2 and TRBJ2-1): EAGVAQSPRYKIIEKRQSVAFWCNPISGHATLYWYQQILGQGPKLLIQFQNNGVVDDSQLPKDRFSAERLKGVDSTLKIQPAKLEDSAVYLCASSLGQGPLREQFFGPGTRLTVL.

The V and J genes are TRBV9 and TRBJ2-3, with a possible D match to TRBD2 (5 bases). CDR3 length equals 13 residues. Trimming removed 2 bases from V and 5 bases from J, with 9 bases in between. Germline loops: CDR1 SGDLS, CDR2 YYNGEE. Here the CDR3 reads CASSVSGGDTQYF. The CDR3 DNA sequence: TGTGCCAGCAGCGTGTCCGGAGGAGATACGCAGTATTTT.

This chain joins TRBV2 and TRBJ2-5; D might be TRBD2 (5 bases). CDR1 is SNHLY and CDR2 is FYNNEI in the germline V gene. V lost 6 bases, J lost 5 bases, and 16 bases lay in between. The CDR3 extends over 14 amino acids. CDR3 in amino acids: CASRLGPLQETQYF. CDR3 nucleotides: TGTGCCAGCAGACTAGGTCCCCTCCAGGAGACCCAGTACTTC. The whole variable domain, remainder taken from reference TRBV2 and TRBJ2-5, is EPEVTQTPSHQVTQMGQEVILRCVPISNHLYFYWYRQILGQKVEFLVSFYNNEISEKSEIFDDQFSVERPDGSNFTLKIRSTKLEDSAMYFCASRLGPLQETQYFGPGTRLLVL.

The V gene is TRBV28, the J gene TRBJ1-1, with D maybe TRBD1 (5 bases). Germline V gene lookup returns CDR1 MDHEN and CDR2 SYDVKM. The CDR3 contains 14 residues. Deletions cut 5 bases from V and 9 bases from J, with 19 bases between. The CDR3 sequence is CASSEPRQGSKAFF. The CDR3 nucleotides are TGTGCCAGCAGTGAACCCCGGCAGGGTTCCAAAGCTTTCTTT.

CDR3 protein: CSVEWQKNTEAFF. The CDR3 DNA follows: TGCAGCGTTGAATGGCAGAAGAACACTGAAGCTTTCTTT. The rearrangement links TRBV29-1 to TRBJ1-1; D not certain. Germline CDR1 SQVTM, CDR2 ANQGSEA. With 2 bases removed from V and 1 base from J, the gap between germline ends came to 8 bases. CDR3 length equals 13 residues. The full variable domain, in which reference TRBV29-1 and TRBJ1-1 provide the parts outside the CDR3, is SAVISQKPSRDICQRGTSLTIQCQVDSQVTMMFWYRQQPGQSLTLIATANQGSEATYESGFVIDKFPISRPNLTFSTLTVSNMSPEDSSIYLCSVEWQKNTEAFFGQGTRLTVV.

The chain joins TRBV4-1 to TRBJ1-4; 7 bases align to TRBD1. From germline, CDR1 is MGHRA and CDR2 YSYEKL. CDR3 length: 14 residues. Unmatched junction bases numbered 4, after V lost 5 bases and J lost 4 bases. CDR3: CASSLGGFNEKLFF. The CDR3 DNA sequence: TGCGCCAGCAGCTTAGGGGGCTTTAATGAAAAACTGTTTTTT.

V gene TRBV9 combines with J gene TRBJ1-1; no reliable D call. CDR1 is SGDLS, CDR2 YYNGEE, per germline. Trimming took off 1 base at V and 0 bases at J, with 4 bases between the two ends. The CDR3 runs 13 residues. The CDR3 region has the DNA TGTGCCAGCAGCGTAACCATGAACACTGAAGCTTTCTTT. This translates into CASSVTMNTEAFF.

The V call is TRBV7-2, the J call TRBJ2-1; D perhaps matches TRBD1 (6 bases). The CDR3 length is 15 residues. The V and J ends lost 3 bases and 10 bases respectively, with 19 bases between them. The germline V gene has CDR1 SGHTA and CDR2 FQGNSA. DNA of the CDR3: TGTGCCAGCAGCTTGCAGGGGAGCCTGGCGCGGGAGCAGTTCTTC. Its protein product is CASSLQGSLAREQFF.

J is TRBJ1-2 and V is TRBV30; D unclear. The CDR3 contains 13 residues. The V gene's germline CDR1 is GTSNPN and CDR2 SVGIG (reference sequence). V lost 8 bases, J lost 3 bases, and 16 bases lay in between. The CDR3 sequence: CARRNDGDYGYTF. The DNA for the CDR3 is TGTGCCCGTCGCAACGACGGCGACTATGGCTACACCTTC.

The J gene is TRBJ1-6, the V gene TRBV4-1, with D possibly being TRBD1 (5 bases). V was trimmed by 0 bases and J by 8 bases, leaving 17 bases between them. The CDR3 is 17 residues long. CDR1 and CDR2 (germline): MGHRA, YSYEKL. DNA of the CDR3: TGCGCCAGCAGCCAAGATCTCGGGGGACTGACTGATTCACCCCTCCACTTT. Its translation: CASSQDLGGLTDSPLHF.

The chain carries TRBV14 and TRBJ1-1, with D maybe TRBD1 (6 bases). V lost 4 bases to trimming and J lost 4 bases, with 16 bases between them. The germline V gene has CDR1 SGHDN and CDR2 FVKESK. The length of the CDR3 is 15 residues. The CDR3 DNA is TGTGCCAGCAGCCCCCAGGGGCGCGGGGGCACTGAAGCTTTCTTT. This codes for CASSPQGRGGTEAFF.

The rearrangement uses TRBV2 and TRBJ2-3; 7 bases agree with TRBD1. V lost 8 bases, J lost 4 bases, and 9 bases stayed unmatched. This CDR3 has 14 residues. CDR1 and CDR2 from the germline V gene are SNHLY and FYNNEI. The CDR3 nucleotides read TGTGCCAGCCTTGAGACAGGGCCGGCAGATACGCAGTATTTT. This encodes CASLETGPADTQYF.

The chain is built from TRBV19 and TRBJ1-1, with D possibly matching TRBD1 (5 bases). The germline gives CDR1 LNHDA, CDR2 SQIVND (reference sequence). The CDR3 sequence is 13 residues long. Trimming took 4 bases from V and 2 from J, leaving 8 bases between them. CDR3 sequence: CASSRRGNTEAFF. CDR3 bases: TGTGCCAGTAGTAGGAGGGGCAACACTGAAGCTTTCTTT. The full variable domain, rest sourced from reference TRBV19 and TRBJ1-1, is DGGITQSPKYLFRKEGQNVTLSCEQNLNHDAMYWYRQDPGQGLRLIYYSQIVNDFQKGDIAEGYSVSREKKESFPLTVTSAQKNPTAFYLCASSRRGNTEAFFGQGTRLTVV.

This sequence joins TRBV9 and TRBJ2-6; D is ambiguous. V lost 3 bases, J lost 4 bases, and 11 bases lay in between. CDR1 SGDLS and CDR2 YYNGEE come from the germline V gene. The CDR3 loop spans 15 amino acids. CDR3 in amino acids: CASSGQMGGANVLTF. The CDR3 DNA reads as TGTGCCAGCAGCGGGCAAATGGGAGGGGCCAACGTCCTGACTTTC.

This chain links TRBV15 with TRBJ1-5; 7 bases are a match to TRBD1. Germline loops: CDR1 LNHNV, CDR2 YYDKDF (reference sequence). Germline trimming cut 2 bases from V and 5 bases from J; bases unmatched to any gene: 9. This CDR3 contains 16 residues. The CDR3 DNA follows: TGTGCCACCAGCAGAAGAACAGGGGTGGTGGATCAGCCCCAGCATTTT. Protein sequence: CATSRRTGVVDQPQHF.

The rearrangement joins TRBV28 to TRBJ2-1, with D possibly matching TRBD2 (5 bases). Germline CDR1 reads MDHEN; CDR2 reads SYDVKM. The length of the CDR3 is 15 residues. V was pared by 2 bases and J by 4 bases, with 12 bases between. The CDR3 sequence is CASSLERYPYNEQFF. CDR3 bases: TGTGCCAGCAGTTTAGAGCGGTACCCGTACAATGAGCAGTTCTTC.

This chain connects TRBV28 to TRBJ2-7; D is perhaps TRBD1 or TRBD2 (5 bases each). CDR3 length equals 16 residues. V was shortened by 5 bases and J by 3 bases, with 20 bases between the two germline ends. Germline V gene sequence: CDR1 MDHEN, CDR2 SYDVKM. CDR3 protein: CASSPLPGTGHYEQYF. CDR3 coding DNA: TGTGCCAGCAGTCCTCTTCCCGGGACCGGGCACTACGAGCAGTACTTC.